This T cell receptor (beta chain) was sequenced during a study of neurological immune-mediated disorders. Study at large: The multiple sclerosis group of roughly 34 included roughly 31 relapsing-remitting and 3 secondary progressive patients. Broader study findings: TCR-beta repertoires seemed private in all groups, with no expanded CDR3 amino acid sequences shared.

Template-switch 5'RACE cDNA synthesis added a 10-nucleotide unique molecular identifier. TCRdb passed the 5' RACE reads through MiXCR, listing each CDR3 protein once. The sample contains 20,000 to 30,000 distinct CDR3 sequences, more than 2% of which appear only once. Source material was 2 million unsorted PBMCs, stored at -80 °C in RNAlater. This CDR3 contains 15 residues. Germline V gives CDR1 SGHVS, CDR2 FQNEAQ. V shed 5 bases and J shed 0 bases, with 13 bases lying between them. This clonotype was seen at least ten times. Antigen: not known. The sequence came from a woman in her forties or fifties with multiple sclerosis. The sequencing sample was made of PBMCs. The genes are TRBV7-8 and TRBJ1-2; D is ambiguous. The CDR3 DNA reads TGTGCCAGCAGCCCTTCCCGGGCCTCTAACTATGGCTACACCTTC. It translates to CASSPSRASNYGYTF.